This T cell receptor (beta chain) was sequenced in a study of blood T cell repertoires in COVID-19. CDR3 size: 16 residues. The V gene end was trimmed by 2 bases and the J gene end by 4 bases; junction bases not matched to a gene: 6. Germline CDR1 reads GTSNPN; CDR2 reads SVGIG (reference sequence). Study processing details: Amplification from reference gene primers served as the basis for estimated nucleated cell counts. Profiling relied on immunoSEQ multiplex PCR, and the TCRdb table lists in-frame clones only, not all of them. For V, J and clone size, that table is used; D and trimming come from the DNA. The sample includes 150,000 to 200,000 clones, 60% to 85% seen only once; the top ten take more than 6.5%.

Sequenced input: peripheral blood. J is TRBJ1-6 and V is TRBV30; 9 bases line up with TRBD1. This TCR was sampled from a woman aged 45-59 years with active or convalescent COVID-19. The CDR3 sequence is CAWSSDRGGYNSPLHF. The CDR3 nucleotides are TGTGCCTGGAGTAGCGACAGGGGGGGTTATAATTCACCCCTCCACTTT.